The rows below give T cell receptor beta chains drawn from one sample of a study of graft-versus-host responses after intestinal transplantation. Sequencing used immunoSEQ multiplex PCR; TCRdb keeps in-frame clones, though not all of them. In the table there are about 130,000 clones, 85% to 95% of which are singletons. The antigens of these receptors remain unknown. The material sequenced was unstimulated CD4+ T cells sorted from spleen or lymph node cells, taken before intestinal transplant. All receptors come from a human donor who received an intestinal transplant. CDR3s include the opening cysteine and the closing phenylalanine or tryptophan. A D gene is named only where the DNA matches it firmly. Size is omitted from some rows. Given values are once, few, many or a class for expanded clones.

clone size	V gene	J gene	D gene	CDR3 DNA	CDR3 protein
-	TRBV7-2	TRBJ1-5	-	TGTGCCAGCAGCTCCGCCGGGACATTACAGCCCCAGCATTTT	CASSSAGTLQPQHF
-	TRBV10-2	TRBJ2-4	-	TGCGCCAGCAGTGAGTCCGAGATCAGGCAGATCATCTCCAAAAACATTCAGTACTTC	CASSESEIRQIISKNIQYF
-	TRBV30	TRBJ1-3	-	TGTGCCTGGAACGGGGGTCTTTACGGCACCATATATTTT	CAWNGGLYGTIYF
-	TRBV5-8	TRBJ2-1	TRBD1	TGTGCCAGCAGCTCAAGTCTCACAGGGGGTGAGCAGTTCTTC	CASSSSLTGGEQFF
-	TRBV7-2	TRBJ1-6	-	TGTGCCAGCAGCTATTGGGGGAAGAATTCACCCCTCCACTTT	CASSYWGKNSPLHF
-	TRBV27	TRBJ2-7	-	TGTGCCAGCAGTTTCGGGGGAAGGGGCCCCTCCTACGAGCAGTACTTC	CASSFGGRGPSYEQYF
-	TRBV7-3	TRBJ2-1	-	TGTGCCAGCAGCTCCAGTTCGGGGTCTCGTAAGGAGCAGTTCTTC	CASSSSSGSRKEQFF
-	TRBV2	TRBJ2-7	-	TGTGCCAGCGTATACTACGAGCAGTACTTC	CASVYYEQYF
-	TRBV6-5	TRBJ1-5	-	TGTGCCAGCAGCTATACAGGGACTCAGCCCCAGCATTTT	CASSYTGTQPQHF
-	TRBV4-1	TRBJ1-4	TRBD1	TGCGCCAGCAGCCAGGAGCCCGCGGGACAGGGAGGAGAAAAACTGTTTTTT	CASSQEPAGQGGEKLFF
-	TRBV30	TRBJ2-7	TRBD1	TGTGCCTGGAGTCGGGACAGGGGCCACGAGCAGTACTTC	CAWSRDRGHEQYF
-	TRBV19	TRBJ1-1	-	TGTGCCAGTAGTTCACCAGGGGACACGGGGACTGAAGCTTTCTTT	CASSSPGDTGTEAFF
-	TRBV28	TRBJ2-5	-	TGTGCCAGCAGTCCCCAAGCGAGCAAAGAGACCCAGTACTTC	CASSPQASKETQYF
-	TRBV6-1	TRBJ1-1	-	TGTGCCACCCGACAGAGGGAGAACACTGAAGCTTTCTTT	CATRQRENTEAFF
few	TRBV7-8	TRBJ2-7	-	TGTGCCAGCAGCTTATTAAGGCCAGGGTCCTCCTACGAGCAGTACTTC	CASSLLRPGSSYEQYF
-	TRBV6-5	TRBJ2-2	-	TGTGCCAGCAGTGGGACCTCCCTTTACACCGGGGAGCTGTTTTTT	CASSGTSLYTGELFF
-	TRBV4-2	TRBJ2-7	-	TGTGCCAGCAGCCAAGATAAGGTGGGAGGATCTGTCGAGCAGTACTTC	CASSQDKVGGSVEQYF
-	TRBV7-3	TRBJ1-1	-	TGTGCCAGCAGCTGGACCCTGAACACTGAAGCTTTCTTT	CASSWTLNTEAFF
-	TRBV6-5	TRBJ2-5	-	TGTGCCAGCAGGGCATCTTACCAAGAGACCCAGTACTTC	CASRASYQETQYF
-	TRBV5-1	TRBJ1-4	-	TGCGCCAGCAGCGCAGGGGATGAAAAACTGTTTTTT	CASSAGDEKLFF
-	TRBV28	TRBJ1-1	-	TGTGCCAGCAGTTCCACCTTCGGACGGAGGACTGAAGCTTTCTTT	CASSSTFGRRTEAFF
few	TRBV5-8	TRBJ2-5	-	TGTGCCAGCAGCTTGGGACGGCAAGAGACCCAGTACTTC	CASSLGRQETQYF
-	TRBV4-2	TRBJ2-2	TRBD2	TGTGCCAGCAGCCCAGAAGCGGGAGTGGGGGGCGGGGAGCTGTTTTTT	CASSPEAGVGGGELFF
once	TRBV12-5	TRBJ2-5	TRBD2	TGTGCTAGTGGTTTAGCGGGAGGCCAAGAGACCCAGTACTTC	CASGLAGGQETQYF
-	TRBV11-2	TRBJ2-7	TRBD2	TGTGCCAGCAGACGAGCCCCCGGACTAGCGGGACACCTGTACGAGCAGTACTTC	CASRRAPGLAGHLYEQYF
few	TRBV19	TRBJ1-5	-	TGTGCCAGTAGTATAGCAGGGCTCATGGGTCAGCCCCAGCATTTT	CASSIAGLMGQPQHF
-	TRBV30	TRBJ2-7	TRBD1	TGTGCCTGGAAGTCGGACAGGACCTACGAGCAGTACTTC	CAWKSDRTYEQYF
-	TRBV5-1	TRBJ1-1	-	TGCGCCAGCAGCTTCAGGGGCGCGAACACTGAAGCTTTCTTT	CASSFRGANTEAFF
-	TRBV5-4	TRBJ2-7	TRBD1	TGTGCCAGCAGTCCCGGGACAGGGGGGTCCGAGCAGTACTTC	CASSPGTGGSEQYF
-	TRBV4-1	TRBJ2-1	-	TGCGCCAGCAGCCAAGACCCCGGGGGTCAGCAGTTCTTC	CASSQDPGGQQFF
-	TRBV4-2	TRBJ2-7	TRBD1	TGTGCCAGCAGCCGGGGACAGGGTTACGAGCAGTACTTC	CASSRGQGYEQYF
-	TRBV6-5	TRBJ1-4	TRBD1	TGTGCCAGCAGTTACCGGGGACAGCTAAATGAAAAACTGTTTTTT	CASSYRGQLNEKLFF
-	TRBV5-1	TRBJ1-2	-	TGCGCCAGCAGCTTGTCACTCCAGACCGATCTCTATGGCTACACCTTC	CASSLSLQTDLYGYTF
-	TRBV27	TRBJ2-5	TRBD2	TGTGCCAGCAGGTTAGCGGGAGTCGCGACCCAGTACTTC	CASRLAGVATQYF
-	TRBV4-3	TRBJ2-6	-	TGCGCCAGCAGCCAAGCGGGGGCTGGGGCCAACGTCCTGACTTTC	CASSQAGAGANVLTF
-	TRBV7-3	TRBJ2-1	-	TGTGCCAGCAGCCTTGATGGGGGCGATGAGCAGTTCTTC	CASSLDGGDEQFF
-	TRBV5-1	TRBJ2-1	TRBD2	TGCGCCAGCAGCTTGAAGCGGGAGGTAGGCAATGAGCAGTTCTTC	CASSLKREVGNEQFF